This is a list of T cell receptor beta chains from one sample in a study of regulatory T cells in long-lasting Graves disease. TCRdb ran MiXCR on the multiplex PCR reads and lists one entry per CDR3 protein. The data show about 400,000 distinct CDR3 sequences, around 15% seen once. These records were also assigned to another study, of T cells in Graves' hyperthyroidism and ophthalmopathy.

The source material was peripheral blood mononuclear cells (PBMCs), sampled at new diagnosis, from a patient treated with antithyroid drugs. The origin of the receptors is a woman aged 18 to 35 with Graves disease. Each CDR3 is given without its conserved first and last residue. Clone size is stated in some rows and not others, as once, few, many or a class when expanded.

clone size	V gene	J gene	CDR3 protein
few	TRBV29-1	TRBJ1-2	SVPRQGVYGYT
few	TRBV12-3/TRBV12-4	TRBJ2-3	ASSPFLGLTDTQY
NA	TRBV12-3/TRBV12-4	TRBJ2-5	ASSPRTGNQETQY
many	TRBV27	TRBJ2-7	ASSSYLDRGRTYEQY
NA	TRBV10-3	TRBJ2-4	AISRDRGRDIQY
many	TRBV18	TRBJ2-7	ASSPSQGVSYEQY
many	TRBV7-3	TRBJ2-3	ASSLTLKLAGGITDTQY
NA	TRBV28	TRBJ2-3	ASSLRLAGGDTDTQY
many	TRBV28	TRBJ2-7	ASSFISAYEQY
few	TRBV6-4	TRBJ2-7	ASSGGLVYEQY
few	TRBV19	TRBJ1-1	ASRPGQPTEAF
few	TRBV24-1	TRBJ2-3	ATSDSGRGVTDTQY
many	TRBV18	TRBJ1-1	ASSALGGAMNTEAF
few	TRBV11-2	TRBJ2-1	ASTRSTNGQF
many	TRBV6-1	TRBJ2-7	ASNEKGLADSYEQY
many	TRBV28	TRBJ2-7	ASRPLRVTFIEQY
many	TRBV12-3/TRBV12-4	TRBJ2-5	ASSFLDRETQY
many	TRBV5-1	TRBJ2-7	ASRVVAGYRATYEQY
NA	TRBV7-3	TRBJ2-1	ASSLGLGGSSYNEQF
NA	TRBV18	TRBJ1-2	ASSPKGRDYGYT
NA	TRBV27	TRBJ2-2	ASSRTGGRTGELF
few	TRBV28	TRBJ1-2	ATNTRADSYNYGYT
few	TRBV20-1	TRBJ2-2	SARDPGQGNTGELF